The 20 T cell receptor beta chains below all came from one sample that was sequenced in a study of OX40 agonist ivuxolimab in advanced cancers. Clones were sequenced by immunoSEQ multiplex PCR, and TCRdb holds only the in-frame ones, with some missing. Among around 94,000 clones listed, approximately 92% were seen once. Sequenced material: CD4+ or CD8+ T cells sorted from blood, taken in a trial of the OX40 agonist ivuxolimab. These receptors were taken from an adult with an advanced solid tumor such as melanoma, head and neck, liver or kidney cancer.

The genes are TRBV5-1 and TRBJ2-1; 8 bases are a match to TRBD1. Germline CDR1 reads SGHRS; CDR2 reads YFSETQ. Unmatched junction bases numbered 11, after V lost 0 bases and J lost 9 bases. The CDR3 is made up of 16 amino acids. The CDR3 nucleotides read TGCGCCAGCAGCTTGGGGCCCAGGGGGCACTACGGTGAGCAGTTCTTC. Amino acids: CASSLGPRGHYGEQFF.

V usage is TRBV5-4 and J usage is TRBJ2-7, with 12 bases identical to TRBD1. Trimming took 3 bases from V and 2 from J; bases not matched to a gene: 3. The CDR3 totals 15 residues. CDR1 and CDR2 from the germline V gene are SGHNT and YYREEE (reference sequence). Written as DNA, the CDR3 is TGTGCCAGCAGCTCCGGGACAGGGGGCACCTACGAGCAGTACTTC. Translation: CASSSGTGGTYEQYF. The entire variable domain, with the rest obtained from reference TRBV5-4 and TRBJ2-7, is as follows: ETGVTQSPTHLIKTRGQQVTLRCSSQSGHNTVSWYQQALGQGPQFIFQYYREEENGRGNFPPRFSGLQFPNYSSELNVNALELDDSALYLCASSSGTGGTYEQYFGPGTRLTVT.

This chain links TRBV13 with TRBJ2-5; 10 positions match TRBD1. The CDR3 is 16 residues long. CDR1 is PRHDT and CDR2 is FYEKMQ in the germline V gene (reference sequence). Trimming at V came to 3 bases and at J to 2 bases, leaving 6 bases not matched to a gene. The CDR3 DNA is TGTGCCAGCAGCTTTATCGGACAGGGGGGTCAAGAGACCCAGTACTTC. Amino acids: CASSFIGQGGQETQYF.

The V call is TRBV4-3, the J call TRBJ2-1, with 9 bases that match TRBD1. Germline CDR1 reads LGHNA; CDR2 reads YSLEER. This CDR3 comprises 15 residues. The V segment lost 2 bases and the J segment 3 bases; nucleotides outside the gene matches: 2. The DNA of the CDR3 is TGCGCCAGCAGCCAATGGGGACAGGGCTACAATGAGCAGTTCTTC. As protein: CASSQWGQGYNEQFF.

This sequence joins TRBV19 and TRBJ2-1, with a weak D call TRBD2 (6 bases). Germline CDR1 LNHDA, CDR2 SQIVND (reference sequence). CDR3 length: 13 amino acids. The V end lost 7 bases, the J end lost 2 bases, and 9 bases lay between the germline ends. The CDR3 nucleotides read TGTGCCAGTACGGAGGGAGCCTACAATGAGCAGTTCTTC. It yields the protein CASTEGAYNEQFF.

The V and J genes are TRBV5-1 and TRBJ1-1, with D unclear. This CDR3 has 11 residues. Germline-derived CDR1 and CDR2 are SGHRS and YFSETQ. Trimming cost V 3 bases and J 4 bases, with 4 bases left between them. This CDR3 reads CASSSSTEAFF. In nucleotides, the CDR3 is TGCGCCAGCAGCTCGAGCACTGAAGCTTTCTTT.

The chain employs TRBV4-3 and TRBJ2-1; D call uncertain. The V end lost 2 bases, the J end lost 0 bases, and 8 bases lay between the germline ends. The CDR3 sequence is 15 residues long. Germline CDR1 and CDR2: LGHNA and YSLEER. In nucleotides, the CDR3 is TGCGCCAGCAGCCAATACGGAAGCTCCTACAATGAGCAGTTCTTC. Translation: CASSQYGSSYNEQFF.

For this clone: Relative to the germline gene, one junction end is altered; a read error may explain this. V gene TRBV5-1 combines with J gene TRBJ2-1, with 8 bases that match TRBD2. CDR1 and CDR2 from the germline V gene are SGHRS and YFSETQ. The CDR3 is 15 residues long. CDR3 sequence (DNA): TGCGCCAGCAGCTTAGGCGGGGGGTCCTCCAATGAGCAGTTCTTC. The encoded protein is CASSLGGGSSNEQFF.

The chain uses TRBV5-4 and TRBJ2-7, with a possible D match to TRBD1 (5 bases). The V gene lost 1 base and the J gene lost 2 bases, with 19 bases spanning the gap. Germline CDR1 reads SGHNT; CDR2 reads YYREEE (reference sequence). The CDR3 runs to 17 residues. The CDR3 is CASSLSPSGNAPYEQYF. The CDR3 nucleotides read TGTGCCAGCAGCTTGTCGCCCTCAGGGAACGCCCCCTACGAGCAGTACTTC.

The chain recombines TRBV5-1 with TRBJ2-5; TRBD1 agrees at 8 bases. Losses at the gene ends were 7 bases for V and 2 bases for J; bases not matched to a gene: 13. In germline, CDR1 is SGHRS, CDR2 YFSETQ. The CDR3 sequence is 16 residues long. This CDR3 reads CASQTRTGTGQETQYF. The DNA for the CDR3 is TGCGCCAGCCAAACTCGGACAGGGACGGGGCAAGAGACCCAGTACTTC.

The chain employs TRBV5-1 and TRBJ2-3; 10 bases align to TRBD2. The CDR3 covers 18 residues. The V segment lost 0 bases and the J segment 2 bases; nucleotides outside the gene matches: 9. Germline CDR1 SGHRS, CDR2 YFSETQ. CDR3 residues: CASSLGGELAGHTDTQYF. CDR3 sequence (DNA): TGCGCCAGCAGCTTGGGTGGGGAACTAGCGGGACACACAGATACGCAGTATTTT.

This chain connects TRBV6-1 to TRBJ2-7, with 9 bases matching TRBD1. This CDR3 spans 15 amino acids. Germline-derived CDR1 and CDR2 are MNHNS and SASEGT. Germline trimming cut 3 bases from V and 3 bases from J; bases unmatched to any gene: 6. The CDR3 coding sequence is TGTGCCAGCAGTGAGGGACAGGGTGGGGTCTACGAGCAGTACTTC. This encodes CASSEGQGGVYEQYF.

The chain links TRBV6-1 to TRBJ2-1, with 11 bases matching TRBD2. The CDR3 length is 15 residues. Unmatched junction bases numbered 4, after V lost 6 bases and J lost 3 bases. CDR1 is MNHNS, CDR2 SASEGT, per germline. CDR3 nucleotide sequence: TGTGCCAGCAGAGTAGCGGGAGGGCTCTACAATGAGCAGTTCTTC. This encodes CASRVAGGLYNEQFF.

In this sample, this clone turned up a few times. The CDR3 bases are TGTGCCAGCAGAATGAGTGAGCGGGGGAGCTCCTACAATGAGCAGTTCTTC. Residues: CASRMSERGSSYNEQFF. This sequence joins TRBV21-1 and TRBJ2-1; TRBD2 is the table's D call and was not checked against the DNA. TRBV21-1 is labeled a pseudogene. The CDR3 is made up of 17 amino acids.

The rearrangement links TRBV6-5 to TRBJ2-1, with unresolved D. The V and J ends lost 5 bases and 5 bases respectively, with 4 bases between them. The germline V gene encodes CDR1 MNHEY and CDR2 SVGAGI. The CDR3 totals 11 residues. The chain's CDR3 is CASSTHNEQFF. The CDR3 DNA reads TGTGCCAGCAGTACACACAATGAGCAGTTCTTC.

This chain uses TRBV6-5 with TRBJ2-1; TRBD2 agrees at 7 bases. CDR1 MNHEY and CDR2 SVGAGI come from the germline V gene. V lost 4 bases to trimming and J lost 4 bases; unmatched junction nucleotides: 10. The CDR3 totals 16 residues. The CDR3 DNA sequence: TGTGCCAGCAGTTCGATCCGTCTAGCGGATTACAATGAGCAGTTCTTC. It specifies CASSSIRLADYNEQFF.

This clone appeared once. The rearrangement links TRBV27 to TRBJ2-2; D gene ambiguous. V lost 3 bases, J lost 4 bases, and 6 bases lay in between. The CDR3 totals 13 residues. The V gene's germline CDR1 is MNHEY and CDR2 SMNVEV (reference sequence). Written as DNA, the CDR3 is TGTGCCAGCAGTTTTAGTACCACCGGGGAGCTGTTTTTT. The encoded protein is CASSFSTTGELFF.

DNA of the CDR3: TGTGCCAGTAGCCCCGCTCCCGGTATTAACTATGGCTACACCTTC. The encoded protein is CASSPAPGINYGYTF. V is TRBV19 and J is TRBJ1-2, with D unresolved. The germline CDR1 and CDR2 sequences are LNHDA and SQIVND (reference sequence). This CDR3 has 15 amino acids. Trimming stripped 6 bases from V and 1 base from J, with 15 bases between.

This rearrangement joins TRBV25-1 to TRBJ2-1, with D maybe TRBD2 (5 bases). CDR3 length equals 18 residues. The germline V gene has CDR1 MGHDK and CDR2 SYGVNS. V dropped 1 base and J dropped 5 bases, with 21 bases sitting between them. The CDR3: CASSELEGLVGSHNEQFF. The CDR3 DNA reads TGTGCCAGCAGTGAATTAGAGGGATTAGTAGGGTCCCACAATGAGCAGTTCTTC.

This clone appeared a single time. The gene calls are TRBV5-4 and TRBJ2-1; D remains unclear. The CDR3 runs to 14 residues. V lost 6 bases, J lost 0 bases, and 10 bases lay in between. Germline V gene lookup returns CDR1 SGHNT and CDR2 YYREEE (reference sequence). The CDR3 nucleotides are TGTGCCAGCAACGTCCGAAGCTCCTACAATGAGCAGTTCTTC. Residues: CASNVRSSYNEQFF.